The clone carrying this T cell receptor (beta chain) was found once. Repertoires were generated with immunoSEQ multiplex PCR, while TCRdb's copy carries only in-frame clones and drops some. The sample holds fewer than 350,000 clones; about 91% are singletons and the top ten take over 9%. This entry comes from a study of blood T cell repertoires in COVID-19. V lost 2 bases to trimming and J lost 4 bases; unmatched junction nucleotides: 10. The CDR3 totals 17 residues. Per the germline V gene, CDR1 is MDHEN and CDR2 is SYDVKM. The material sequenced was PBMCs or T cells enriched from blood (not recorded which). V gene TRBV28 combines with J gene TRBJ1-4; 7 positions agree with TRBD1. The clonotype was recovered from a woman between 35 and 50 years old who had recovered from COVID-19. The chain's CDR3 is CASSLPSLGTVNEKLFF. CDR3 nucleotides: TGTGCCAGCAGTTTACCTTCCCTGGGGACAGTTAATGAAAAACTGTTTTTT.